The 26 T cell receptor beta chains below all came from one sample that was sequenced in a study of CD8+ T cells in alopecia areata. Reverse transcribed after extraction, RNA yielded cDNA as the sequencing template. The table came from immunoSEQ multiplex PCR; TCRdb's copy has only in-frame clones and leaves some out. The table lists 180,000 or so clones, roughly 70% of them singletons. The source was CD8+ T cells sorted from blood, collected at week 0. The source is a human donor with alopecia areata.

V and J are TRBV5-6 and TRBJ2-1; 10 positions match TRBD1. The junction had 9 bases not matched to a gene; V was cut back by 5 bases and J by 16 bases. Germline-derived CDR1 and CDR2 are SGHDT and YYEEEE. The CDR3 totals 12 residues. CDR3 in amino acids: CASSSFGTGDFF. The DNA for the CDR3 is TGTGCCAGCAGTTCTTTTGGGACAGGGGATTTCTTC.

This chain joins TRBV6-5 and TRBJ2-5; unclear D gene. Trimming took off 0 bases at V and 5 bases at J, with 13 bases between the two ends. CDR3 length equals 15 residues. Germline V gene sequence: CDR1 MNHEY, CDR2 SVGAGI. CDR3 amino acids: CASSYSASSLETQYF. The CDR3 coding sequence is TGTGCCAGCAGTTACTCAGCGAGCTCCCTGGAGACCCAGTACTTC.

This clone was counted a few times. The chain couples TRBV20-1 to TRBJ2-3; D gene ambiguous. Germline V gene data show CDR1 as DFQATT and CDR2 as SNEGSKA (reference sequence). There are 10 residues in the CDR3. V lost 5 bases, J lost 6 bases, and 6 bases lay in between. The CDR3 protein is CSALSDTQYF. In nucleotides, the CDR3 is TGCAGTGCTTTATCCGATACGCAGTATTTT.

The V gene is TRBV5-1, the J gene TRBJ1-5; 9 nucleotides match TRBD1. This CDR3 contains 21 residues. V lost 0 bases and J lost 4; bases outside the gene matches: 20. Germline assignment: CDR1 SGHRS and CDR2 YFSETQ. The CDR3 loop reads CASSLALGVGQGAPWNQPQHF. CDR3 sequence (DNA): TGCGCCAGCAGCTTGGCCCTGGGTGTGGGACAGGGTGCACCGTGGAATCAGCCCCAGCATTTT.

In its sample, this clone was seen a few times. The chain has TRBV7-9 and TRBJ2-3; D gene uncertain. Trimming took off 3 bases at V and 2 bases at J, with 15 bases between the two ends. Germline V gives CDR1 SEHNR, CDR2 FQNEAQ (reference sequence). The CDR3 totals 16 residues. The CDR3 sequence is CASSLTRGSTTDTQYF. The DNA of the CDR3 is TGTGCCAGCAGCTTGACCCGCGGCAGTACCACAGATACGCAGTATTTT. The full variable domain, rest sourced from reference TRBV7-9 and TRBJ2-3, is DTGVSQNPRHKITKRGQNVTFRCDPISEHNRLYWYRQTLGQGPEFLTYFQNEAQLEKSRLLSDRFSAERPKGSFSTLEIQRTEQGDSAMYLCASSLTRGSTTDTQYFGPGTRLTVL.

The rearrangement uses TRBV30 and TRBJ1-5; the match to TRBD1 covers 9 bases. The V segment lost 2 bases and the J segment 4 bases; nucleotides outside the gene matches: 3. CDR1 is GTSNPN, CDR2 SVGIG, per germline (reference sequence). This CDR3 comprises 14 residues. The CDR3 bases are TGTGCCTGGAGTCCCGGGACAGGGAATCAGCCCCAGCATTTT. As protein: CAWSPGTGNQPQHF. The full variable domain, in which reference TRBV30 and TRBJ1-5 provide the parts outside the CDR3, is SQTIHQWPATLVQPVGSPLSLECTVEGTSNPNLYWYRQAAGRGLQLLFYSVGIGQISSEVPQNLSASRPQDRQFILSSKKLLLSDSGFYLCAWSPGTGNQPQHFGDGTRLSIL.

CDR3 DNA sequence: TGTGCCTGGAACGAAGGGGTGTTGGGCGGGGAGCTGTTTTTT. Translation gives CAWNEGVLGGELFF. The gene calls are TRBV30 and TRBJ2-2, with a weak D call TRBD1 (5 bases). Germline V gives CDR1 GTSNPN, CDR2 SVGIG (reference sequence). V gave up 4 bases and J gave up 7 bases, with 16 bases separating them. This CDR3 region has 14 residues.

The chain recombines TRBV7-3 with TRBJ2-5; D might be TRBD1 (6 bases). CDR3 size: 16 residues. The V end lost 5 bases, the J end lost 4 bases, and 20 bases lay between the germline ends. Germline assignment: CDR1 SGHTA and CDR2 FQGTGA. CDR3 in DNA: TGTGCCAGCAGCCCCTCCCCACAGGGCCCTCTAGAGACCCAGTACTTC. Its protein is CASSPSPQGPLETQYF.

This clone was seen more than once but under ten times. The CDR3 sequence: CAWTAGSNQPQHF. CDR3 DNA: TGTGCCTGGACAGCGGGCAGCAATCAGCCCCAGCATTTT. This chain connects TRBV30 to TRBJ1-5; D not resolved. Trimming left V 4 bases short and J 1 base short, with 8 bases between. Germline V gives CDR1 GTSNPN, CDR2 SVGIG (reference sequence). The CDR3 sequence is 13 residues long.

There are a few counts of this clone. This sequence joins TRBV7-9 and TRBJ2-2; either TRBD1 or TRBD2 may supply D (6 bases each). The length of the CDR3 is 14 residues. Trimming shortened V by 10 bases and J by 4 bases, and 16 bases separated the two germline ends. CDR1 is SEHNR and CDR2 is FQNEAQ in the germline V gene (reference sequence). CDR3 loop: CAIWRGSGTGELFF. CDR3 in DNA: TGTGCCATCTGGAGGGGGTCGGGCACCGGGGAGCTGTTTTTT. Supplemented by reference TRBV7-9 and TRBJ2-2, the full variable domain reads DTGVSQNPRHKITKRGQNVTFRCDPISEHNRLYWYRQTLGQGPEFLTYFQNEAQLEKSRLLSDRFSAERPKGSFSTLEIQRTEQGDSAMYLCAIWRGSGTGELFFGEGSRLTVL.

The chain employs TRBV13 and TRBJ2-1; D possibly uses TRBD1 or TRBD2 (5 bases each). CDR3 size: 15 residues. The germline V gene has CDR1 PRHDT and CDR2 FYEKMQ (reference sequence). The V end lost 5 bases, the J end lost 5 bases, and 16 bases lay between the germline ends. The CDR3 sequence is CASSGPGTPHNEQFF. CDR3 nucleotide sequence: TGTGCCAGCAGCGGACCAGGGACGCCACACAATGAGCAGTTCTTC.

This clone was counted between two and nine times. This sequence joins TRBV2 and TRBJ2-3; D gene ambiguous. V lost 7 bases and J lost 5, with 7 bases in between. The CDR3 contains 11 residues. Germline CDR1 and CDR2: SNHLY and FYNNEI. The DNA of the CDR3 is TGTGCCAGCACCCTGGGAGATACGCAGTATTTT. Residues: CASTLGDTQYF.

This clone occurred once. The same CDR3 also results from other DNA sequences found in this sample. This rearrangement joins TRBV9 to TRBJ1-5; the D is unclear. From germline, CDR1 is SGDLS and CDR2 YYNGEE. The CDR3 loop spans 13 amino acids. Trimming took 1 base from V and 0 from J, leaving 2 bases between them. As DNA, the CDR3 is TGTGCCAGCAGCGTAAGTAGCAATCAGCCCCAGCATTTT. It yields the protein CASSVSSNQPQHF.

V gene TRBV29-1 combines with J gene TRBJ2-5; D unclear. This CDR3 has 13 amino acids. Trimming pared 7 bases from V and 5 bases from J, leaving 17 bases between. CDR1 is SQVTM, CDR2 ANQGSEA, per germline. CDR3 amino acids: CSADGLAPETQYF. The CDR3 bases are TGCAGCGCCGACGGGCTTGCCCCTGAGACCCAGTACTTC.

V usage is TRBV19 and J usage is TRBJ1-1, with 7 bases lining up with TRBD1. The V gene's germline CDR1 is LNHDA and CDR2 SQIVND (reference sequence). This CDR3 is 15 amino acids long. The junction had 6 bases not matched to a gene; V was cut back by 4 bases and J by 1 base. DNA for the CDR3: TGTGCCAGTAGTACCCAAGGACAGGCGAACACTGAAGCTTTCTTT. Its protein product is CASSTQGQANTEAFF. Full variable domain (rest looked up from reference TRBV19 and TRBJ1-1): DGGITQSPKYLFRKEGQNVTLSCEQNLNHDAMYWYRQDPGQGLRLIYYSQIVNDFQKGDIAEGYSVSREKKESFPLTVTSAQKNPTAFYLCASSTQGQANTEAFFGQGTRLTVV.

The CDR3 is CASSQFFPGTDTQYF. The CDR3 DNA sequence: TGCGCCAGCAGCCAATTTTTCCCGGGGACAGATACGCAGTATTTT. J is TRBJ2-3 and V is TRBV4-1; a possible D gene is TRBD2 (5 bases). V lost 2 bases, J lost 3 bases, and 12 bases lay in between. The germline CDR1 and CDR2 sequences are MGHRA and YSYEKL. CDR3 size: 15 residues.

This clone was seen more than once but under ten times. V usage is TRBV15 and J usage is TRBJ2-1; 7 bases match TRBD1. The trim removed 5 bases at V and 7 bases at J, leaving 5 bases unmatched. The CDR3 sequence is 13 residues long. The V gene's germline CDR1 is LNHNV and CDR2 YYDKDF (reference sequence). The CDR3: CATSRFRGNEQFF. The CDR3 DNA sequence: TGTGCCACCAGCCGCTTCAGGGGGAATGAGCAGTTCTTC. The whole variable domain, filled in from reference TRBV15 and TRBJ2-1, reads DAMVIQNPRYQVTQFGKPVTLSCSQTLNHNVMYWYQQKSSQAPKLLFHYYDKDFNNEADTPDNFQSRRPNTSFCFLDIRSPGLGDTAMYLCATSRFRGNEQFFGPGTRLTVL.

The chain recombines TRBV5-6 with TRBJ2-5, with D unclear. Germline CDR1 reads SGHDT; CDR2 reads YYEEEE. The V end lost 0 bases, the J end lost 3 bases, and 6 bases lay between the germline ends. The CDR3 runs 13 residues. CDR3 sequence reads: CASSLASEETQYF. For the CDR3, the DNA is TGTGCCAGCAGCTTGGCGTCAGAAGAGACCCAGTACTTC. Together with reference TRBV5-6 and TRBJ2-5, the CDR3 gives the full variable domain: DAGVTQSPTHLIKTRGQQVTLRCSPKSGHDTVSWYQQALGQGPQFIFQYYEEEERQRGNFPDRFSGHQFPNYSSELNVNALLLGDSALYLCASSLASEETQYFGPGTRLLVL.

The V call is TRBV5-1, the J call TRBJ2-1, with 7 bases fitting TRBD2. The V gene end was trimmed by 7 bases and the J gene end by 4 bases; junction bases not matched to a gene: 8. CDR1 and CDR2 from the germline V gene are SGHRS and YFSETQ. CDR3 length: 14 amino acids. The CDR3 coding sequence is TGCGCCAGCCCCGCGGGGGTCTCATACAATGAGCAGTTCTTC. Its protein is CASPAGVSYNEQFF.

This clone was recorded once. The chain employs TRBV6-1 and TRBJ2-7; possibly TRBD1 or TRBD2 for D (5 bases each). With 10 bases removed from V and 0 bases from J, the gap between germline ends came to 13 bases. The CDR3 is made up of 13 amino acids. Germline V gives CDR1 MNHNS, CDR2 SASEGT. The DNA for the CDR3 is TGTGCCACCCCGGGACGGTCCTCCTACGAGCAGTACTTC. It translates to CATPGRSSYEQYF.

This clone was seen only once. The chain employs TRBV4-1 and TRBJ2-7, with D unresolved. Trimming took 0 bases from V and 6 from J, leaving 6 bases between them. This CDR3 comprises 12 residues. The V gene's germline CDR1 is MGHRA and CDR2 YSYEKL. CDR3 sequence (DNA): TGCGCCAGCAGCCAAGAGCTTGGCGAGCAGTACTTC. Its protein product is CASSQELGEQYF.

This clone was counted only a few times. The rearrangement links TRBV10-3 to TRBJ1-2; TRBD1 agrees at 7 bases. With 7 bases clipped from V and 0 bases from J, the junction kept 5 bases outside the gene matches. This CDR3 comprises 14 residues. CDR1 and CDR2 (germline): ENHRY, SYGVKD. The CDR3 DNA is TGTGCCATCACTGACAGGGATCCTAACTATGGCTACACCTTC. Protein product: CAITDRDPNYGYTF.

The chain combines TRBV30 with TRBJ2-3; D perhaps matches TRBD2 (6 bases). The CDR3 length is 13 residues. V lost 0 bases to trimming and J lost 3 bases, with 7 bases between them. Germline V gives CDR1 GTSNPN, CDR2 SVGIG (reference sequence). CDR3 loop: CAWSVEGTDTQYF. CDR3 nucleotides: TGTGCCTGGAGTGTGGAGGGTACAGATACGCAGTATTTT.

The sample holds a few counts of this clone. This sample also contains other DNA sequences that code for the same CDR3. The chain joins TRBV29-1 to TRBJ2-7; 7 nucleotides match TRBD1. Germline values: CDR1 SQVTM, CDR2 ANQGSEA. Trimming took 4 bases from V and 4 from J; bases not matched to a gene: 1. There are 11 residues in the CDR3. CDR3 loop: CSVGTGYEQYF. The CDR3, as DNA: TGCAGCGTTGGGACAGGTTACGAGCAGTACTTC.

V and J are TRBV5-1 and TRBJ2-7; possible D gene TRBD1, 6 bases. Germline V lookup: CDR1 SGHRS, CDR2 YFSETQ. The V gene lost 4 bases and the J gene lost 0 bases, with 14 bases spanning the gap. The CDR3 totals 15 residues. In DNA, the CDR3 is TGCGCCAGCAGCCGCCGGGACAACAGCTCCTACGAGCAGTACTTC. Translation gives CASSRRDNSSYEQYF.

The chain carries TRBV19 and TRBJ1-2; 12 nucleotides agree with TRBD1. The CDR3 has 15 residues. CDR1 LNHDA and CDR2 SQIVND come from the germline V gene (reference sequence). The J segment lost 10 bases and the V segment lost 7 bases, leaving 13 bases of the junction unmatched. The DNA of the CDR3 is TGTGCCAGTATCCCCGGGACAGGGGGCATAAATGACTACACCTTC. The encoded protein is CASIPGTGGINDYTF. Supplemented by reference TRBV19 and TRBJ1-2, the full variable domain reads DGGITQSPKYLFRKEGQNVTLSCEQNLNHDAMYWYRQDPGQGLRLIYYSQIVNDFQKGDIAEGYSVSREKKESFPLTVTSAQKNPTAFYLCASIPGTGGINDYTFGSGTRLTVV.